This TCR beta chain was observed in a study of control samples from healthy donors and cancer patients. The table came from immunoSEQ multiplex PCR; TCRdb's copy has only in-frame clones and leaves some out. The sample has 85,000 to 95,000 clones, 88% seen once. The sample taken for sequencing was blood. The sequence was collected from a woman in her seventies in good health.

For the CDR3, the DNA is TGTGCCAGCAGTGAAGAGGGGACCCAGTACTTC. Protein sequence: CASSEEGTQYF. This chain connects TRBV2 to TRBJ2-5, with D hard to call. This CDR3 region has 11 residues. CDR1 is SNHLY and CDR2 is FYNNEI in the germline V gene. Trimming took off 1 base at V and 7 bases at J, with 4 bases between the two ends.